This TCR beta chain was captured by sequencing in a study of chronic HIV infection and antiretroviral therapy. TCRdb passed the 5' RACE reads through MiXCR, listing each CDR3 protein once. This sample carries roughly 50,000 distinct CDR3 sequences, 19% of them seen once, and the ten largest clones take 2.8%. This clonotype occurred a few times. V was clipped by 3 bases and J by 2 bases; unmatched bases: 4. The CDR3 sequence is 15 residues long. The V gene's germline CDR1 is SEHNR and CDR2 FQNEAQ (reference sequence). Sequencing was performed on peripheral blood. This clonotype was sampled from an adult who had HIV and had not received antiretroviral therapy, or was an uninfected healthy control (not recorded which). The J gene is TRBJ2-3, the V gene TRBV7-9, with 8 bases lining up with TRBD2. DNA for the CDR3: TGTGCCAGCAGCTTGCTAGCGGGTTACACAGATACGCAGTATTTT. It yields the protein CASSLLAGYTDTQYF.